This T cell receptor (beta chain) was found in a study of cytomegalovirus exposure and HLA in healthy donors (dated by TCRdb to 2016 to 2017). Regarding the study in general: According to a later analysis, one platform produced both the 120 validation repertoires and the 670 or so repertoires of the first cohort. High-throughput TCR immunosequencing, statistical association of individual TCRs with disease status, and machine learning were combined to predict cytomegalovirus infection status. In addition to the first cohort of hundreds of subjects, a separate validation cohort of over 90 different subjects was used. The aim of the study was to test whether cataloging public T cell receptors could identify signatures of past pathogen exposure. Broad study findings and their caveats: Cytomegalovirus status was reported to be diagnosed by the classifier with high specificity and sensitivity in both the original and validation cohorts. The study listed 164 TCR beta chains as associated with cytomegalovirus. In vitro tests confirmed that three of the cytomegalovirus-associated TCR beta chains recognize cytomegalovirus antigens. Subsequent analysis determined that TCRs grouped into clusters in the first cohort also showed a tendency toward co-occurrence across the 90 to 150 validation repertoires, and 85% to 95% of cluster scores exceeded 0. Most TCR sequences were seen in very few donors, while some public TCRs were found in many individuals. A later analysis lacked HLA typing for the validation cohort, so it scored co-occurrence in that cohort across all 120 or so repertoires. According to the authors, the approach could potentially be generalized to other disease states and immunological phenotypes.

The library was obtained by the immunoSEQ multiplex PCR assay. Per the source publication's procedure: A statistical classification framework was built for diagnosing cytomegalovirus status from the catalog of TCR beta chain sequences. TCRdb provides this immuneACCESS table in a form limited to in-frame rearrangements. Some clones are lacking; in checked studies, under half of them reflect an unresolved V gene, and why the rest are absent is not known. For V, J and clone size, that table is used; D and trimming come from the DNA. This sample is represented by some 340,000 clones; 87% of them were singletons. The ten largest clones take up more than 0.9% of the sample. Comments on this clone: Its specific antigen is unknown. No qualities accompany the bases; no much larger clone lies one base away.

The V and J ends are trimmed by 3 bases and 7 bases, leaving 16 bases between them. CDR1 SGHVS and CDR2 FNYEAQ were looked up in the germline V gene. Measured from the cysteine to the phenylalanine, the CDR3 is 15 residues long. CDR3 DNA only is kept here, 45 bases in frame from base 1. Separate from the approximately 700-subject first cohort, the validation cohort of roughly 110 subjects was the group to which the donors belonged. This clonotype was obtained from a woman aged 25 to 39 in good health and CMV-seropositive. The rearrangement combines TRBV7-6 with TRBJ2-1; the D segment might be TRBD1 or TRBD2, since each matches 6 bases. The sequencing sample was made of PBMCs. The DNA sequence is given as TGTGCCAGCAGCTTGATGTGGGGGGCTACGAATGAGCAGTTCTTC. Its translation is CASSLMWGATNEQFF. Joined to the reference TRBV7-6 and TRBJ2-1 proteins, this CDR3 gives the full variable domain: GAGVSQSPRYKVTKRGQDVALRCDPISGHVSLYWYRQALGQGPEFLTYFNYEAQQDKSGLPNDRFSAERPEGSISTLTIQRTEQRDSAMYRCASSLMWGATNEQFFGPGTRLTVL.